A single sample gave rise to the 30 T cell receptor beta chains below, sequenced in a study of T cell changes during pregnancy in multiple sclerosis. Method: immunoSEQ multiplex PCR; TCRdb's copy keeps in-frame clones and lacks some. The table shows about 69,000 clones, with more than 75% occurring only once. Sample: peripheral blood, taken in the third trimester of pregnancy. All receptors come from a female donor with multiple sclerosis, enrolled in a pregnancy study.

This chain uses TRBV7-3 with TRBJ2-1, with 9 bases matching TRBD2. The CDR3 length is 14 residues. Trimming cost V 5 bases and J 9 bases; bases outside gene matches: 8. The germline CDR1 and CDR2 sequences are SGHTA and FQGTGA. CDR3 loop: CASSGAGGPGEQFF. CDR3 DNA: TGTGCCAGCAGCGGGGCGGGGGGGCCGGGTGAGCAGTTCTTC.

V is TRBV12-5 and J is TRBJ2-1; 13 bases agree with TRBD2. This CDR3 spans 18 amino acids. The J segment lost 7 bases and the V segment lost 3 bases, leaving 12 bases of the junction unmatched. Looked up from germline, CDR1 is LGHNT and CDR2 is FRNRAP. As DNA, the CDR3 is TGTGCTAGTGGTTTCCCCCTCACTAGCGGGGGGGCCGCGAATGAGCAGTTCTTC. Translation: CASGFPLTSGGAANEQFF.

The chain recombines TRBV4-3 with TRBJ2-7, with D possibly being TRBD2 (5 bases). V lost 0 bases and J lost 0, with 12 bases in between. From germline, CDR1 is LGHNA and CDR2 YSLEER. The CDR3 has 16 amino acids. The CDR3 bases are TGCGCCAGCAGCCAAGAGCCGGGAATCCCCTCCTACGAGCAGTACTTC. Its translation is CASSQEPGIPSYEQYF.

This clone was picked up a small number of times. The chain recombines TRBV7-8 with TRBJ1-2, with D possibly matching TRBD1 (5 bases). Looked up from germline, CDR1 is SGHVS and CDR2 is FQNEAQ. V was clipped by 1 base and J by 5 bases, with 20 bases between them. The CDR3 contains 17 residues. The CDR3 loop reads CASSLVPSGRVKYGYTF. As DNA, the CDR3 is TGTGCCAGCAGCTTAGTCCCTTCTGGCAGGGTGAAATATGGCTACACCTTC.

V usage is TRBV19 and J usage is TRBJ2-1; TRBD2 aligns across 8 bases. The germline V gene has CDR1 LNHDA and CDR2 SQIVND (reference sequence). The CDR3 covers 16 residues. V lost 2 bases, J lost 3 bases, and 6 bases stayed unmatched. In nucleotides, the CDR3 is TGTGCCAGTAGTATACTGAGCGGGGGCCTCTACAATGAGCAGTTCTTC. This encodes CASSILSGGLYNEQFF.

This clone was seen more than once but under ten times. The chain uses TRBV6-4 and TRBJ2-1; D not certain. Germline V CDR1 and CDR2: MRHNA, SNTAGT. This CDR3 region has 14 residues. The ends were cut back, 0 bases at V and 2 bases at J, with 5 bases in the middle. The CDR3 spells CASSDSATYNEQFF. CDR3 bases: TGTGCCAGCAGTGACTCAGCCACCTACAATGAGCAGTTCTTC.

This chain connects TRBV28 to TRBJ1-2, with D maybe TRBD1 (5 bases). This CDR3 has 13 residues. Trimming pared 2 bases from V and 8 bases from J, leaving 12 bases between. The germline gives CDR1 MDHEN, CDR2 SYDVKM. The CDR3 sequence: CASSLGAGQGYTF. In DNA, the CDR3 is TGTGCCAGCAGTTTAGGGGCAGGGCAAGGCTACACCTTC.

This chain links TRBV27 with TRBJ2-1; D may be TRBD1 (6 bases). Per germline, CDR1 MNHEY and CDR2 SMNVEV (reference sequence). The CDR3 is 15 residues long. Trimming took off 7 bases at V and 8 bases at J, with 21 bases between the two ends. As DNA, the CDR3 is TGTGCCAGCACCCAACCAGGCCAGTGGGGGCATGAGCAGTTCTTC. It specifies CASTQPGQWGHEQFF.

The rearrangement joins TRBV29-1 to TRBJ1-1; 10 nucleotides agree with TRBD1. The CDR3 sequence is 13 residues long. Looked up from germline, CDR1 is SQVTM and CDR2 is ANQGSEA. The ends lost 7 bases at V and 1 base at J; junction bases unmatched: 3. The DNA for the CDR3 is TGCAGCGGGTGGGACAGGGGGAACACTGAAGCTTTCTTT. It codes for CSGWDRGNTEAFF.

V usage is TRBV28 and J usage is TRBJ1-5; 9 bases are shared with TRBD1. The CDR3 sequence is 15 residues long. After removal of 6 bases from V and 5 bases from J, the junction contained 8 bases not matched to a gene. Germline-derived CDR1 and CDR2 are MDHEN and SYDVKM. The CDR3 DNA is TGTGCCAGCAGCCCAAGGGGGACAGGGTATCAGCCCCAGCATTTT. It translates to CASSPRGTGYQPQHF.

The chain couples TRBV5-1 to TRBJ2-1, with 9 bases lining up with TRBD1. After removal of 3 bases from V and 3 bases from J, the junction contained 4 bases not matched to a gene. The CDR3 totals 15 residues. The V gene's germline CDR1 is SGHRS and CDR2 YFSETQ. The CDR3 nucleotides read TGCGCCAGCAGCTGGGGGGGACAGGGCTACAATGAGCAGTTCTTC. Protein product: CASSWGGQGYNEQFF.

CDR3 protein: CASSIAQGNYGYTF. As DNA, the CDR3 is TGTGCCAGCAGTATAGCTCAGGGAAACTATGGCTACACCTTC. The rearrangement joins TRBV27 to TRBJ1-2; D might be TRBD1 (5 bases). This CDR3 region has 14 residues. CDR1 is MNHEY, CDR2 SMNVEV, per germline (reference sequence). Trimming took 5 bases from V and 2 from J, leaving 12 bases between them.

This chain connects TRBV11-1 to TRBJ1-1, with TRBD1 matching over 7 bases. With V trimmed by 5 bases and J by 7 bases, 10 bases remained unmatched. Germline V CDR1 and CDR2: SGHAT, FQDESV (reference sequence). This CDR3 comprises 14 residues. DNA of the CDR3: TGTGCCAGCAGCCAAAGACCCGGGACAGATGAAGCTTTCTTT. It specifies CASSQRPGTDEAFF.

The CDR3 DNA is TGTGCCAGCAGTGTTGCTGGGACTGTCTACAATGAGCAGTTCTTC. Its translation: CASSVAGTVYNEQFF. The chain employs TRBV6-1 and TRBJ2-1; a possible D gene is TRBD2 (6 bases). This CDR3 is 15 amino acids long. V lost 4 bases to trimming and J lost 3 bases, with 13 bases between them. Germline assignment: CDR1 MNHNS and CDR2 SASEGT.

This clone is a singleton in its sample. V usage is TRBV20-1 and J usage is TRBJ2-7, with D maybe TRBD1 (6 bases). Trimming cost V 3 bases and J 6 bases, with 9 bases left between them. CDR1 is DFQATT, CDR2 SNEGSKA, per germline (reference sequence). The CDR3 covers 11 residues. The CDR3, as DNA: TGCAGTGCTAGTCTCAGGGGCGAGCAGTACTTC. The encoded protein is CSASLRGEQYF.

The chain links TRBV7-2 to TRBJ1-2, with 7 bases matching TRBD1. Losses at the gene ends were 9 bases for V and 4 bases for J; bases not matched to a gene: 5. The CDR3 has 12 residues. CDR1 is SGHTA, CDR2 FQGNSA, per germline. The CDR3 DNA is TGTGCCAGTTCGACAGGGCCCTATGGCTACACCTTC. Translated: CASSTGPYGYTF.

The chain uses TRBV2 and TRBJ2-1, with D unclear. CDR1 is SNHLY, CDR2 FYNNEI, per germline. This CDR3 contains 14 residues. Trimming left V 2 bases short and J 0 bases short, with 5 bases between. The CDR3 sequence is CASSELSSYNEQFF. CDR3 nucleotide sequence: TGTGCCAGCAGTGAATTGAGCTCCTACAATGAGCAGTTCTTC.

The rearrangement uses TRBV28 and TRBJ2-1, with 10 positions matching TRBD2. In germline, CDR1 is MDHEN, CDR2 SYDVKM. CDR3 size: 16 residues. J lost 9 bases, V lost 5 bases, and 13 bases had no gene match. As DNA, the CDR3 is TGTGCCAGCAGTACGCCGGCAGCGGGGGGGTCCGGTGAGCAGTTCTTC. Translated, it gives CASSTPAAGGSGEQFF.

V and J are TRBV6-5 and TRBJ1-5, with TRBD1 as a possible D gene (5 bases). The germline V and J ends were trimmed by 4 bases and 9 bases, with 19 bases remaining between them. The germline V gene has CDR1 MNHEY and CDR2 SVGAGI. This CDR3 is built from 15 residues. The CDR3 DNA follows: TGTGCCAGCAGTTTCCGCGGGGTAGGGGAGGGGCCCCAGCATTTT. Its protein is CASSFRGVGEGPQHF.

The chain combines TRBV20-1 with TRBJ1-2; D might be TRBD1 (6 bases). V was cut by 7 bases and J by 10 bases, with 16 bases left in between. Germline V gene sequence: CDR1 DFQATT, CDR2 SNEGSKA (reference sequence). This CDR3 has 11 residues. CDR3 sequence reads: CSVIDRFHYTF. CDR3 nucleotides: TGCAGTGTTATCGACAGGTTTCACTACACCTTC.

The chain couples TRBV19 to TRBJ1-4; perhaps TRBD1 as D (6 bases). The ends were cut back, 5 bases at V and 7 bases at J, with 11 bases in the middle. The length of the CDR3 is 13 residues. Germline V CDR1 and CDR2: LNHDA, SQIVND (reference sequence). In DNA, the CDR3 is TGTGCCAGTAGTTCTTGGACAGTTGAAAAACTGTTTTTT. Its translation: CASSSWTVEKLFF.

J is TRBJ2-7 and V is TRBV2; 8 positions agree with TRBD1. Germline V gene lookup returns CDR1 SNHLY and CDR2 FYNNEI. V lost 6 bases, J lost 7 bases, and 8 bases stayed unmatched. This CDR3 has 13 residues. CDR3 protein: CASSPGQGDEQYF. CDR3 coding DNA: TGTGCCAGCAGCCCCGGACAGGGTGATGAGCAGTACTTC.

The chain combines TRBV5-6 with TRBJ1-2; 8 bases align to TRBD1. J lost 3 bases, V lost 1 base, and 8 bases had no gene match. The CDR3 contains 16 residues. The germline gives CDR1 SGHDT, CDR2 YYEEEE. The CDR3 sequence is CASSLTGQGIYYGYTF. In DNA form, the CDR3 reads TGTGCCAGCAGCTTGACCGGACAGGGTATTTACTATGGCTACACCTTC.

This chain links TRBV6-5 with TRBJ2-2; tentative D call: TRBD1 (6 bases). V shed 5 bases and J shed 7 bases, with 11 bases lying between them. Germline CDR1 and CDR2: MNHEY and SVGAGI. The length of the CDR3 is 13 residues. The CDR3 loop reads CASSTDSHGELFF. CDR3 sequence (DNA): TGTGCCAGCAGTACGGACAGTCACGGGGAGCTGTTTTTT.

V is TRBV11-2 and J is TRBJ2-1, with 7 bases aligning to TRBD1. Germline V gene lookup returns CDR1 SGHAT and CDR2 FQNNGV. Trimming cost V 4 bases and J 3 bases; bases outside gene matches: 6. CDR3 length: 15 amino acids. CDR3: CASSSRQGSYNEQFF. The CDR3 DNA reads TGTGCCAGCAGCTCGAGACAGGGAAGCTACAATGAGCAGTTCTTC.

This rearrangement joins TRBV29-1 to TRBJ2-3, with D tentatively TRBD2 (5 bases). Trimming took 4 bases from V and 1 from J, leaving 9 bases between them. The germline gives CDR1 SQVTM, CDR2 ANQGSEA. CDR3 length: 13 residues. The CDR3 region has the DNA TGCAGCGTTGGGAAGGGAGGCACAGATACGCAGTATTTT. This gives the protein CSVGKGGTDTQYF.

CDR3: CASSSGTAGIPLHF. CDR3 DNA: TGTGCCAGCAGCTCCGGGACAGCAGGGATACCCCTCCACTTT. V is TRBV7-2 and J is TRBJ1-6; the match to TRBD1 covers 7 bases. CDR1 and CDR2 from the germline V gene are SGHTA and FQGNSA. V shed 4 bases and J 12 bases; nucleotides not matched to a gene: 9. This CDR3 spans 14 amino acids.

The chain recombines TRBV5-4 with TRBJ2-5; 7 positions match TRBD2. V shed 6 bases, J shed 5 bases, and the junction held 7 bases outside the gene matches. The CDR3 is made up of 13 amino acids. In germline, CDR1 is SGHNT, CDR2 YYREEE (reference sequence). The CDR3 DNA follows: TGTGCCAGCATGGTGTGGGGAGGGGAGACCCAGTACTTC. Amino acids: CASMVWGGETQYF.

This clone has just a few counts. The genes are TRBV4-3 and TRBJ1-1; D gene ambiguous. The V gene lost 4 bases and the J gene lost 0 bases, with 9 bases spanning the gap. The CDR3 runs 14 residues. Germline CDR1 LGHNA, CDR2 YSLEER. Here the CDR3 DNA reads TGCGCCAGCAGCCCCGAATACATGAACACTGAAGCTTTCTTT. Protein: CASSPEYMNTEAFF.

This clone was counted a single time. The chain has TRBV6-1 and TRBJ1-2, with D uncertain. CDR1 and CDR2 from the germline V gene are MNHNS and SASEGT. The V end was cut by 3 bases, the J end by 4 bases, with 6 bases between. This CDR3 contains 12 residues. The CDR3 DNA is TGTGCCAGCAGTGATTCCGGCTATGGCTACACCTTC. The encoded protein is CASSDSGYGYTF.